Below, 16 T cell receptor beta chains from the same sample are listed, as sequenced in a study of OX40 agonist ivuxolimab in advanced cancers. Assay used: immunoSEQ multiplex PCR; TCRdb lists only in-frame clones, some missing. The data hold 65,000 to 85,000 clones, with 80% to 90% observed a single time. Source: CD4+ or CD8+ T cells sorted from blood, taken in a trial of the OX40 agonist ivuxolimab. The receptors here all came from an adult with an advanced solid tumor such as melanoma, head and neck, liver or kidney cancer.

This rearrangement joins TRBV28 to TRBJ2-7; weak D call: TRBD1 (5 bases). CDR1 is MDHEN and CDR2 is SYDVKM in the germline V gene. V was cut by 6 bases and J by 4 bases, with 19 bases left in between. The CDR3 runs 15 residues. CDR3 sequence: CASSLFSPGNYEQYF. The CDR3 DNA reads as TGTGCCAGCAGCCTTTTCTCCCCAGGGAATTACGAGCAGTACTTC.

Of note for this clone: The same CDR3 is also encoded by other DNA sequences in this sample. This chain links TRBV11-3 with TRBJ1-6; D not resolved. The length of the CDR3 is 13 residues. The ends were cut back, 0 bases at V and 7 bases at J, with 4 bases in the middle. Germline lookup yields CDR1 SGHNT and CDR2 YENEEA. CDR3 DNA: TGTGCCAGCAGCTTAGATCCCAATTCACCCCTCCACTTT. As protein: CASSLDPNSPLHF.

This clone appeared a few times. This rearrangement joins TRBV5-1 to TRBJ1-4; D remains unclear. The CDR3 length is 14 residues. CDR1 is SGHRS and CDR2 is YFSETQ in the germline V gene. Deletions cut 3 bases from V and 1 base from J, with 7 bases between. For the CDR3, the DNA is TGCGCCAGCAGCTACGCCGGAACTAATGAAAAACTGTTTTTT. It encodes CASSYAGTNEKLFF.

V is TRBV14 and J is TRBJ2-7; the D is unclear. The CDR3 has 17 residues. Germline lookup yields CDR1 SGHDN and CDR2 FVKESK. V was clipped by 4 bases and J by 2 bases, with 21 bases between them. CDR3 DNA sequence: TGTGCCAGCAGCCGGAGAAGCTCTGGTATCTTTACCTACGAGCAGTACTTC. Protein sequence: CASSRRSSGIFTYEQYF.

The chain couples TRBV11-2 to TRBJ1-1; D gene ambiguous. V lost 1 base, J lost 3 bases, and 6 bases lay in between. The CDR3 length is 13 residues. The germline CDR1 and CDR2 sequences are SGHAT and FQNNGV. The CDR3 spells CASSLAGDTEAFF. The CDR3 DNA is TGTGCCAGCAGCTTAGCGGGTGACACTGAAGCTTTCTTT.

V gene TRBV4-2 combines with J gene TRBJ1-5, with no clear D. This CDR3 is built from 15 residues. V lost 3 bases to trimming and J lost 4 bases, with 13 bases between them. CDR1 LGHNA and CDR2 YNFKEQ come from the germline V gene. CDR3 amino acids: CASSHKTGQNQPQHF. The CDR3 nucleotides are TGTGCCAGCAGCCACAAGACTGGCCAGAATCAGCCCCAGCATTTT.

This clone appeared a few times. This rearrangement joins TRBV5-1 to TRBJ2-3; the D gene is possibly TRBD2 (7 bases). CDR1 SGHRS and CDR2 YFSETQ come from the germline V gene. With 4 bases removed from V and 5 bases from J, the gap between germline ends came to 20 bases. This CDR3 contains 16 residues. In DNA, the CDR3 is TGCGCCAGCAGCAAGGGGGGGTGGCTAGCCGGAGATACGCAGTATTTT. Its translation is CASSKGGWLAGDTQYF.

The chain uses TRBV27 and TRBJ2-7; 9 bases agree with TRBD2. The germline V gene encodes CDR1 MNHEY and CDR2 SMNVEV (reference sequence). The CDR3 covers 16 residues. Unmatched junction bases numbered 10, after V lost 2 bases and J lost 5 bases. Here the CDR3 DNA reads TGTGCCAGCAGTTTAGGATTAGCGGGGGTACGTGACGAGCAGTACTTC. Its translation is CASSLGLAGVRDEQYF.

The chain employs TRBV19 and TRBJ2-1; 9 positions match TRBD2. The CDR3 has 14 residues. Trimming at V came to 6 bases and at J to 7 bases, leaving 7 bases not matched to a gene. The V gene's germline CDR1 is LNHDA and CDR2 SQIVND (reference sequence). Here the CDR3 DNA reads TGTGCCAGTAGGTTAGCGGGAGCGGCTAATGAGCAGTTCTTC. Residues: CASRLAGAANEQFF.

The rearrangement joins TRBV7-9 to TRBJ1-1; D perhaps matches TRBD1 (5 bases). The CDR3 has 13 residues. Trimming took off 10 bases at V and 1 base at J, with 13 bases between the two ends. The V gene's germline CDR1 is SEHNR and CDR2 FQNEAQ (reference sequence). DNA for the CDR3: TGTGCCACTCGGGGAGGGGAGAACACTGAAGCTTTCTTT. Translating gives CATRGGENTEAFF.

CDR3 bases: TGTGCCAGCAGTTTGGGGCGGGGGACCCAAGAGACCCAGTACTTC. This translates into CASSLGRGTQETQYF. V is TRBV7-2 and J is TRBJ2-5; 7 positions match TRBD2. The V gene's germline CDR1 is SGHTA and CDR2 FQGNSA. V was clipped by 6 bases and J by 1 base; unmatched bases: 8. This CDR3 comprises 15 residues.

Worth noting for this clone: This sample includes further DNA sequences coding for the same CDR3. This chain links TRBV7-2 with TRBJ1-1, with no clear D. This CDR3 region has 14 residues. With 5 bases removed from V and 0 bases from J, the gap between germline ends came to 10 bases. Germline V lookup: CDR1 SGHTA, CDR2 FQGNSA. CDR3 in DNA: TGTGCCAGCAGCCCAGGACCCCTGAACACTGAAGCTTTCTTT. Its protein product is CASSPGPLNTEAFF.

The chain couples TRBV5-1 to TRBJ1-4, with D tentatively TRBD1 (6 bases). CDR3 length equals 16 residues. Germline V gives CDR1 SGHRS, CDR2 YFSETQ. Trimming left V 3 bases short and J 5 bases short, with 17 bases between. CDR3 sequence reads: CASSSGARGSNEKLFF. CDR3 DNA sequence: TGCGCCAGCAGCTCCGGGGCAAGGGGGTCCAATGAAAAACTGTTTTTT.

In DNA, the CDR3 is TGTGCCAGCAGCTTCCTGGGAGGCGAGCAGTACTTC. Translated: CASSFLGGEQYF. The chain couples TRBV7-8 to TRBJ2-7; D may be TRBD2 (6 bases). Germline loops: CDR1 SGHVS, CDR2 FQNEAQ. V lost 3 bases and J 6 bases, leaving 9 bases between the germline ends. The CDR3 loop spans 12 amino acids.

The rearrangement joins TRBV11-3 to TRBJ1-2, with TRBD1 matching 8 bases. Germline assignment: CDR1 SGHNT and CDR2 YENEEA. The CDR3 is 14 amino acids. Losses at the gene ends were 3 bases for V and 5 bases for J; bases not matched to a gene: 5. The CDR3 sequence: CASSFGTGTYGYTF. The CDR3 region has the DNA TGTGCCAGCAGCTTCGGGACAGGCACTTATGGCTACACCTTC.

The chain uses TRBV29-1 and TRBJ1-2; perhaps TRBD1 as D (5 bases). Trimming pared 8 bases from V and 5 bases from J, leaving 18 bases between. The CDR3 spans 13 residues. Germline CDR1 is SQVTM and CDR2 is ANQGSEA. The CDR3 DNA reads TGCAGCTTCCTCAGTGACAGATCATATGGCTACACCTTC. As protein: CSFLSDRSYGYTF. Variable domain in full (rest from reference TRBV29-1 and TRBJ1-2): SAVISQKPSRDICQRGTSLTIQCQVDSQVTMMFWYRQQPGQSLTLIATANQGSEATYESGFVIDKFPISRPNLTFSTLTVSNMSPEDSSIYLCSFLSDRSYGYTFGSGTRLTVV.